This T cell receptor beta chain was found in a study of T cell repertoires in aging, cancer and after chemotherapy (dated by TCRdb to about 2019). Turning to the overall study: Six donor age groups were covered, ranging from 30 or younger up to 70 or older, and each group contained at least three individuals. In the hematological group, the paired samples taken before and after chemotherapy came from chronic lymphocytic leukemia patients who were treated with regimens based on fludarabine or bendamustine. In total, the full dataset held millions of TCR reads. To look at immunoaging and at how T cells reconstitute after chemotherapy, the study profiled TCR beta repertoires in peripheral blood from both healthy donors and cancer patients. Alongside around 98 healthy donors serving as a reference group, the cohort included approximately 220 cancer patients, of whom some 91 had hematological cancers and 124 had solid cancers. What the authors observed across the whole study: Lymphoid organ infiltration was present in hematological cancer patients, and this infiltration may itself impair thymic emigration or peripheral T cell expansion. Significantly lower blood TCR diversity and higher clonality were observed in untreated patients with hematological or solid cancers than in age-matched healthy donors. In both cancer cohorts, median generation probability rose over the chemotherapy interval, which suggests that the repertoire was reconstituted through rebound thymic output. According to the authors, the repertoire data do not allow conclusions to be drawn about immunological memory after chemotherapy. In healthy donors, the drop in TCR diversity with age came mainly from a loss of richness, whereas in cancer patients a loss of evenness also played a part.

Multiplex touch-down PCR with a mixed TRB-A/B primer pool was used to amplify rearranged TRB sequences covering the V, D and J segments. Illumina adapters and sample indices were attached to the amplicons through two consecutive PCR reactions run with Phusion HS II polymerase. Amplicons were gel-purified with the NucleoSpin Gel and PCR Clean-up kit, then checked with Qubit and an Agilent 2100 Bioanalyzer. Sequencing of libraries was carried out on an Illumina MiSeq in 600-cycle, single-indexed, paired-end runs. Per the original workflow: MiXCR versions 2.12 and 3.0.5 were used to process the TRB sequences. Each unique CDR3 nucleotide sequence was treated as one clone, and only productive sequences with two or more reads were kept. The repertoire metrics were Shannon diversity, evenness, clonality (defined as one minus evenness), and alpha-parameterized diversity profiles covering alpha 0 to 5. The IGoR algorithm was used to calculate generation probabilities of clones in the paired pre- and post-chemotherapy samples. The public reads were reprocessed in TCRdb via fastp at Q25 and MiXCR, keeping in-frame beta chains. Each entry is one CDR3 protein sequence, shown with its most common DNA and genes. The V and J calls follow TCRdb's processing rather than the paper's. Present in this sample are about 6,800 distinct CDR3 sequences, roughly 29% of which were seen just once. The top ten hold just under 70% of the sample.

By share, this clonotype ranks as medium-sized (0.01 to 0.1%). No cognate antigen has been identified for it. There are no base qualities to consult, and no much larger clone falls within one base. TCR beta rearrangements were amplified from genomic DNA isolated from peripheral blood, not from sorted cells or RNA. Specimen: blood. The clonotype comes from a human donor with a blood cancer. The donor label of this sample is uncertain.

The CDR3 region: CAWSVGRAQYEQYF. The DNA sequence reads TGTGCCTGGAGTGTAGGCAGGGCACAATACGAGCAGTACTTC. The V and J genes are TRBV30 and TRBJ2-7; TRBD1 is a possible D gene, resting on 5 matching bases. V sheds 0 bases and J sheds 4 bases, leaving 13 bases between their ends. The CDR3 runs 14 residues from the cysteine to the phenylalanine. This entry keeps only the CDR3 DNA: 42 bases, framed from base 1. The germline V gene encodes CDR1 GTSNPN and CDR2 SVGIG (reference sequence). Here the CDR3 is joined to the reference TRBV30 and TRBJ2-7 genes, and the full variable domain is: SQTIHQWPATLVQPVGSPLSLECTVEGTSNPNLYWYRQAAGRGLQLLFYSVGIGQISSEVPQNLSASRPQDRQFILSSKKLLLSDSGFYLCAWSVGRAQYEQYFGPGTRLTVT.